The 4 T cell receptor beta chains presented below share a single source sample, sequenced in a study of T cell responses to AZD1222 COVID-19 vaccine. TCRdb keeps only in-frame clones here, not all; method: immunoSEQ multiplex PCR. The sample lists around 84,000 clones, approximately 85% occurring once. Specimen: peripheral blood, collected on day 0 of AZD1222 vaccination. The receptors derive from an adult in good health.

V usage is TRBV7-6 and J usage is TRBJ1-1; no clear D gene. Per the germline V gene, CDR1 is SGHVS and CDR2 is FNYEAQ. The CDR3 has 14 residues. V was trimmed by 4 bases and J by 4 bases, leaving 13 bases between them. This CDR3 reads CASSSGVGGTEAFF. CDR3 coding DNA: TGTGCCAGCAGCTCCGGGGTAGGCGGCACTGAAGCTTTCTTT.

This CDR3 is CASSHNVIAKNIQYF. As DNA, the CDR3 is TGTGCCAGCTCACATAACGTTATAGCCAAAAACATTCAGTACTTC. V usage is TRBV18 and J usage is TRBJ2-4; D unclear. The CDR3 is 15 amino acids. The germline CDR1 and CDR2 sequences are KGHSH and LQKENI. V gave up 4 bases and J gave up 0 bases, with 10 bases separating them.

The V gene is TRBV27, the J gene TRBJ2-3; 11 bases line up with TRBD2. The CDR3 is 15 residues long. Trimming cost V 5 bases and J 4 bases; bases outside gene matches: 5. Germline loops: CDR1 MNHEY, CDR2 SMNVEV (reference sequence). Here the CDR3 DNA reads TGTGCCAGCAGTCATAGCGGGGGGGCCCCAGATACGCAGTATTTT. Its translation is CASSHSGGAPDTQYF.

This chain joins TRBV7-2 and TRBJ2-6; D is uncertain. With 5 bases removed from V and 0 bases from J, the gap between germline ends came to 11 bases. CDR1 SGHTA and CDR2 FQGNSA come from the germline V gene. CDR3 length equals 16 residues. CDR3: CASSTTLTSGANVLTF. In DNA form, the CDR3 reads TGTGCCAGCAGCACAACTCTTACCTCTGGGGCCAACGTCCTGACTTTC. Filled out from reference TRBV7-2 and TRBJ2-6, the complete variable domain reads GAGVSQSPSNKVTEKGKDVELRCDPISGHTALYWYRQSLGQGLEFLIYFQGNSAPDKSGLPSDRFSAERTGGSVSTLTIQRTQQEDSAVYLCASSTTLTSGANVLTFGAGSRLTVL.